The clone carrying this TCR beta chain was counted a single time. Antigen: not known. The data are from a study of shared clonotypes between healthy human individuals. Broader study findings: A small donor pool kept down the genetic and exposure-history diversity that was represented. Naive CD4 clonotypes overlapped across a few donors at approximately 5.3%.

The CDR3 consists of 15 residues. Per the germline V gene, CDR1 is LGHNT and CDR2 is FRNRAP. With V trimmed by 6 bases and J by 6 bases, 10 bases remained unmatched. Researchers ran the assay at a deep level. Profiled with immunoSEQ multiplex PCR; TCRdb holds only in-frame clones, not every one. The table shows around 2.5 million clones, with 93% occurring only once. The sequenced sample consisted of naive CD4+ T cells from PBMCs. Subset described: CD45RA+ positively selected. The source of this sequence is a man aged 18 to 30 in good health. Some clones in this sample may be carry-over from other donors' samples. V usage is TRBV12-5 and J usage is TRBJ2-3, with 9 bases that match TRBD2. CDR3: CASGRGAGGDDTQYF. CDR3 nucleotides: TGTGCTAGTGGCCGGGGAGCGGGAGGTGACGATACGCAGTATTTT. Using reference TRBV12-5 and TRBJ2-3 for the parts outside the CDR3, the full variable domain is DARVTQTPRHKVTEMGQEVTMRCQPILGHNTVFWYRQTMMQGLELLAYFRNRAPLDDSGMPKDRFSAEMPDATLATLKIQPSEPRDSAVYFCASGRGAGGDDTQYFGPGTRLTVL.